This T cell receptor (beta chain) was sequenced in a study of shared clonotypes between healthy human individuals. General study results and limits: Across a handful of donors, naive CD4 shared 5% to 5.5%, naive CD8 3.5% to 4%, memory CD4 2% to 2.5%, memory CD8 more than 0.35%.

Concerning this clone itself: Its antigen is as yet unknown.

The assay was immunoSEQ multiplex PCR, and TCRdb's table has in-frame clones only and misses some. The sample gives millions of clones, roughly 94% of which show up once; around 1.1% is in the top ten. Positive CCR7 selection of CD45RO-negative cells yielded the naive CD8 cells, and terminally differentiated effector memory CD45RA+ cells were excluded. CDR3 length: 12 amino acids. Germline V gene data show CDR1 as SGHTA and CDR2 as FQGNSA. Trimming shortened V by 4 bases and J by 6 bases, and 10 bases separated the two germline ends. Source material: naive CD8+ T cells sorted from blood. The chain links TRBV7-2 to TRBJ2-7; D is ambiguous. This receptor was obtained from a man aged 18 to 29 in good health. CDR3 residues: CASSSPGLEQYF. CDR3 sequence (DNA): TGTGCCAGCAGCTCCCCGGGCCTCGAGCAGTACTTC.